This record covers a single T cell receptor (beta chain). Authors' methods: Counts of nucleated cells, estimated from reference gene primer amplification, were obtained. The method was immunoSEQ multiplex PCR; TCRdb's version includes in-frame clones alone and lacks a portion of them. Clone size and V and J calls were adopted from that table, with D and trimming inferred from the DNA. The sample lists 95,000 to 100,000 clones, about 92% occurring once. Trimming removed 0 bases from V and 6 bases from J, with 10 bases in between. The CDR3 consists of 14 residues. The germline gives CDR1 SGDLS, CDR2 YYNGEE. This sample is part of a study of blood T cell repertoires in COVID-19. Across the study: Specimens from acute and convalescent COVID-19 originated in the United States, Italy and Spain. PBMCs, B-cell-depleted T cells, or T cells provided the cDNA or gDNA that made up the material.

The chain is built from TRBV9 and TRBJ1-3, with D possibly being TRBD1 (6 bases). The specimen sequenced was peripheral blood. The origin of this receptor is a man aged 50 to 60 with active COVID-19. In nucleotides, the CDR3 is TGTGCCAGCAGCGTAGGGACAGCGGAAAACACCATATATTTT. Protein product: CASSVGTAENTIYF.